In its sample, the clone carrying this T cell receptor (beta chain) was seen once. Its antigen is still unknown. This CDR3 is built from 14 residues. V lost 1 base to trimming and J lost 6 bases, with 13 bases between them. The germline V gene has CDR1 SGHTA and CDR2 FQGNSA. This record belongs to a study of cytomegalovirus exposure and HLA in healthy donors. Study as a whole: In a later analysis, the roughly 120 validation repertoires were reported to have used the same platform as the approximately 670 first-cohort repertoires.

Profiling relied on immunoSEQ multiplex PCR, and the TCRdb table lists in-frame clones only, not all of them. Of about 160,000 clones listed, approximately 86% are singletons. Regarding the study as a whole: According to the study, some 160 TCR beta chains were cytomegalovirus-associated. The authors confirmed in vitro that three CMV-associated chains were specific for CMV antigens.

The specimen sequenced was PBMCs. J is TRBJ2-7 and V is TRBV7-2; no clear D. The source of this sequence is a woman aged 18-29 years in good health and CMV-seronegative. Here the CDR3 DNA reads TGTGCCAGCAGCTTAGGCGGTGTAGGTAGCGAGCAGTACTTC. Translating gives CASSLGGVGSEQYF.